This TCR beta chain derives from a study of cytomegalovirus exposure and HLA in healthy donors. With 3 bases removed from V and 7 bases from J, the gap between germline ends came to 12 bases. The germline V gene encodes CDR1 ENHRY and CDR2 SYGVKD. The CDR3 spans 14 residues. 13 Jbeta primers and 60 Vbeta primers were used for the PCR. Some clones are missing from TCRdb's copy, which holds only in-frame ones; the method was immunoSEQ multiplex PCR. The sample yields under 300,000 clones, roughly 89% seen once. Study conclusions and caveats: Later on, analysis showed that most CMV-associated TCR beta chains appeared to be HLA-restricted. Across donors, most TCRs were seen rarely, yet some public ones were widespread.

With regard to this clone: What it recognizes is unknown.

The receptor comes from a middle-aged man in good health and CMV-seropositive. Sequenced: PBMCs. The chain carries TRBV10-3 and TRBJ1-4; TRBD1 is a possible D gene (6 bases). The CDR3 nucleotides read TGTGCCATCAGTGACGGGACAAGAAGTGAAAAACTGTTTTTT. Translated: CAISDGTRSEKLFF.